The clone carrying this TCR beta chain has a single count. Germline V gene lookup returns CDR1 MNHEY and CDR2 SMNVEV (reference sequence). The V and J ends lost 1 base and 4 bases respectively, with 5 bases between them. The length of the CDR3 is 13 residues. These data belong to a study of blood T cell repertoires in COVID-19. Study in general: Samples representing acute and convalescent COVID-19 were sourced from the United States, Italy and Spain. Sample material is recorded as cDNA or gDNA derived from T cells, B-cell-depleted T cells, or PBMCs.

Data came from immunoSEQ multiplex PCR; TCRdb stores just in-frame clones and leaves some out. This sample has approximately 110,000 clones, with about 75% found just once. This TCR was recovered from a woman in her 70s with acute or convalescent COVID-19. This sequence joins TRBV27 and TRBJ1-5; the D is unclear. Sequencing was carried out using peripheral blood. The CDR3 sequence is CASSLFMNQPQHF. The CDR3 nucleotides read TGTGCCAGCAGTTTATTTATGAATCAGCCCCAGCATTTT.